This is a list of T cell receptor beta chains from one sample in a study of T cell clones after liver transplantation. The protocol was immunoSEQ multiplex PCR, while the TCRdb copy is restricted to in-frame clones and leaves out a portion. Of roughly 72,000 clones in the sample, around four fifths are singletons; the top ten hold 2.1%. The sequencing here drew on CD4+ T cells from blood, taken around 50 months after liver transplant. These receptors originate from a human patient who received a liver transplant. The T cells may partly be graft donor cells. CDR3s include the opening cysteine and the closing phenylalanine or tryptophan. A D gene is named only where the DNA matches it firmly. The size entry is marked missing in some rows and otherwise reads once, few, many or a size class.

j_call: TRBJ2-7; clone_size: few; d_call: .; v_call: TRBV5-1; cdr3_nt: TGCGCCAGCAGCTTGGCCCTAACCTACGAGCAGTACTTC; cdr3_aa: CASSLALTYEQYF
j_call: TRBJ1-5; clone_size: few; d_call: .; v_call: TRBV7-3; cdr3_nt: TGTGCCCCCAGACGGATTGGGCATCAGCCCCAGCATTTT; cdr3_aa: CAPRRIGHQPQHF
j_call: TRBJ2-3; clone_size: .; d_call: TRBD2; v_call: TRBV19; cdr3_nt: TGTGCCAGCGGGACTAGCGGGGGGGCAACAGATACGCAGTATTTT; cdr3_aa: CASGTSGGATDTQYF
j_call: TRBJ2-7; clone_size: .; d_call: .; v_call: TRBV19; cdr3_nt: TGTGCCAGTGGACTTGGGGGCGGGAGCGGGTCCTACGAGCAGTACTTC; cdr3_aa: CASGLGGGSGSYEQYF
j_call: TRBJ2-3; clone_size: .; d_call: .; v_call: TRBV10-3; cdr3_nt: TGTGCCATCAGTGTAGGGGGTAGATTAGATACGCAGTATTTT; cdr3_aa: CAISVGGRLDTQYF
j_call: TRBJ1-5; clone_size: .; d_call: .; v_call: TRBV2; cdr3_nt: TGTGCCAGCAGGAAAGAGGGTCTAGGACCCCAGCATTTT; cdr3_aa: CASRKEGLGPQHF
j_call: TRBJ1-2; clone_size: .; d_call: .; v_call: TRBV19; cdr3_nt: TGTGCCAGTAGTATAGACTATGGCTACACCTTC; cdr3_aa: CASSIDYGYTF
j_call: TRBJ2-7; clone_size: .; d_call: .; v_call: TRBV4-2; cdr3_nt: TGTGCCAGCAGCCAAGGTCCGGGTTGGACGGTGTCCTACGAGCAGTACTTC; cdr3_aa: CASSQGPGWTVSYEQYF
j_call: TRBJ1-4; clone_size: .; d_call: .; v_call: TRBV27; cdr3_nt: TGTGCCAGCAGTTTTCAGGGGGAAAAACTGTTTTTT; cdr3_aa: CASSFQGEKLFF
j_call: TRBJ2-3; clone_size: .; d_call: TRBD2; v_call: TRBV29-1; cdr3_nt: TGCAGCGTTGAGCGGGGGGTCACAGATACGCAGTATTTT; cdr3_aa: CSVERGVTDTQYF
j_call: TRBJ1-3; clone_size: .; d_call: .; v_call: TRBV30; cdr3_nt: TGTGCCTGGAGCCGGGGGTCTATTTACACCATATATTTT; cdr3_aa: CAWSRGSIYTIYF
j_call: TRBJ1-3; clone_size: .; d_call: TRBD1; v_call: TRBV5-3; cdr3_nt: TGTGCCAGAGAGGCCCGGGACAGGGGCGAAGGGCCCACAACTGGAAACACCATATATTTT; cdr3_aa: CAREARDRGEGPTTGNTIYF
j_call: TRBJ1-5; clone_size: .; d_call: .; v_call: TRBV28; cdr3_nt: TGTGCCACCGTCGGGCGGAGCAATCAGCCCCAGCATTTT; cdr3_aa: CATVGRSNQPQHF
j_call: TRBJ2-7; clone_size: .; d_call: .; v_call: TRBV7-9; cdr3_nt: TGTGCCAGCAGCGTCGCATACGAGCAGTACTTC; cdr3_aa: CASSVAYEQYF
j_call: TRBJ2-5; clone_size: once; d_call: .; v_call: TRBV7-2; cdr3_nt: TGTGCCAGCAGCCTCCGCGGGTCTTTCAAGGCCCAAGAGACCCAGTACTTC; cdr3_aa: CASSLRGSFKAQETQYF
j_call: TRBJ2-1; clone_size: .; d_call: .; v_call: TRBV11-3; cdr3_nt: TGTGCCAGCAGCCCCAGGGGGCGGGGGATTTCGAGGAATGAGCAGTTCTTC; cdr3_aa: CASSPRGRGISRNEQFF
j_call: TRBJ1-2; clone_size: .; d_call: .; v_call: TRBV5-4; cdr3_nt: TGTGCCAGCAGCTTGGGGGCTAACTATGGCTACACCTTC; cdr3_aa: CASSLGANYGYTF
j_call: TRBJ2-1; clone_size: .; d_call: .; v_call: TRBV9; cdr3_nt: TGTGCCAGCAGCGTAGAGGGCGGAAATAACTACAATGAGCAGTTCTTC; cdr3_aa: CASSVEGGNNYNEQFF
j_call: TRBJ2-1; clone_size: .; d_call: TRBD2; v_call: TRBV28; cdr3_nt: TGTGCCAGCAGCCTAGCTAGCGGAAACTCCTACAATGAGCAGTTCTTC; cdr3_aa: CASSLASGNSYNEQFF
j_call: TRBJ2-7; clone_size: .; d_call: TRBD2; v_call: TRBV10-3; cdr3_nt: TGTGCCAGCAGTTCGACTAGCGGGGAGCAGTACTTC; cdr3_aa: CASSSTSGEQYF
j_call: TRBJ2-1; clone_size: .; d_call: .; v_call: TRBV29-1; cdr3_nt: TGCAGCGTTAACCGCTTTGGGCGCGGTGAGCAGTTCTTC; cdr3_aa: CSVNRFGRGEQFF
j_call: TRBJ2-1; clone_size: .; d_call: .; v_call: TRBV5-6; cdr3_nt: TGTGCCAGCACAGTAGGGACCTACAATGAGCAGTTCTTC; cdr3_aa: CASTVGTYNEQFF
j_call: TRBJ1-2; clone_size: .; d_call: .; v_call: TRBV9; cdr3_nt: TGTGCCAGCAGCGCAGGAGGGGGGACGGGCTACACCTTC; cdr3_aa: CASSAGGGTGYTF
j_call: TRBJ1-2; clone_size: .; d_call: .; v_call: TRBV9; cdr3_nt: TGTGCCAGCAGCCCTCGACCGGCGGCGACCCTCTATGGCTACACCTTC; cdr3_aa: CASSPRPAATLYGYTF
j_call: TRBJ1-1; clone_size: .; d_call: .; v_call: TRBV11-2; cdr3_nt: TGTGCCAGCAGCTTTACAGGGTCGGAAGCTTTCTTT; cdr3_aa: CASSFTGSEAFF
j_call: TRBJ1-4; clone_size: .; d_call: .; v_call: TRBV4-1; cdr3_nt: TGCGCCAGCAGCCAAGAAGTGGGTCCAGGAGGGTGGACTAATGAAAAACTGTTTTTT; cdr3_aa: CASSQEVGPGGWTNEKLFF
j_call: TRBJ2-3; clone_size: .; d_call: .; v_call: TRBV9; cdr3_nt: TGTGCCAGCAGCGTAGTAGCTGGGAATGGAGATACGCAGTATTTT; cdr3_aa: CASSVVAGNGDTQYF
j_call: TRBJ1-5; clone_size: .; d_call: .; v_call: TRBV5-6; cdr3_nt: TGTGCCAGCAGCTTTAAGGCAGGATCCAATCAGCCCCAGCATTTT; cdr3_aa: CASSFKAGSNQPQHF
j_call: TRBJ2-5; clone_size: .; d_call: TRBD2; v_call: TRBV7-2; cdr3_nt: TGTGCCAGCAGCTTAAGACTAGCGGGAGGCCTAGGGGAAGAGACCCAGTACTTC; cdr3_aa: CASSLRLAGGLGEETQYF
j_call: TRBJ2-3; clone_size: .; d_call: .; v_call: TRBV27; cdr3_nt: TGTGCCAGCAGGGGGTTCCTCAGCACAGATACGCAGTATTTT; cdr3_aa: CASRGFLSTDTQYF
j_call: TRBJ2-5; clone_size: few; d_call: .; v_call: TRBV28; cdr3_nt: TGTGCCAGCAGTCACCCTTCTGGGGAGACCCAGTACTTC; cdr3_aa: CASSHPSGETQYF
j_call: TRBJ2-7; clone_size: .; d_call: TRBD2; v_call: TRBV4-2; cdr3_nt: TGTGCCAGCAGCCAGCAGAGCGGGAGAGGCTACGAGCAGTACTTC; cdr3_aa: CASSQQSGRGYEQYF
j_call: TRBJ1-5; clone_size: .; d_call: .; v_call: TRBV5-4; cdr3_nt: TGTGCCAGCAGCTTTCAGGATCAGCCCCAGCATTTT; cdr3_aa: CASSFQDQPQHF
j_call: TRBJ2-3; clone_size: .; d_call: .; v_call: TRBV5-1; cdr3_nt: TGCGCCAGCAGCTTGGAATACCAGGGCGGCACAGATACGCAGTATTTT; cdr3_aa: CASSLEYQGGTDTQYF
j_call: TRBJ1-3; clone_size: .; d_call: .; v_call: TRBV6-5; cdr3_nt: TGTGCCAGCAGTTACCGACGTTCCTCTGGAAACACCATATATTTT; cdr3_aa: CASSYRRSSGNTIYF
j_call: TRBJ2-5; clone_size: .; d_call: TRBD2; v_call: TRBV6-4; cdr3_nt: TGTGCCAGCAGTGACGGGTTTGGCGGGGGAAAGGTGACCCAGTACTTC; cdr3_aa: CASSDGFGGGKVTQYF
j_call: TRBJ1-5; clone_size: .; d_call: TRBD1; v_call: TRBV29-1; cdr3_nt: TGCAGCGTTGAAGATTTTGGGGCCAGGGGGACTGATCAGCCCCAGCATTTT; cdr3_aa: CSVEDFGARGTDQPQHF
j_call: TRBJ2-5; clone_size: .; d_call: .; v_call: TRBV6-1; cdr3_nt: TGTGCCAGCATTGGGGCCAGCCTTCAAGAGACCCAGTACTTC; cdr3_aa: CASIGASLQETQYF
j_call: TRBJ1-2; clone_size: .; d_call: TRBD1; v_call: TRBV5-4; cdr3_nt: TGTGCCAGCAGTCCAGGACAGGCTAACTATGGCTACACCTTC; cdr3_aa: CASSPGQANYGYTF
j_call: TRBJ1-5; clone_size: .; d_call: TRBD1; v_call: TRBV5-8; cdr3_nt: TGTGCCAGCAGCGGGGGACAGTTCAATCAGCCCCAGCATTTT; cdr3_aa: CASSGGQFNQPQHF